A single sample is the source of the 11 T cell receptor beta chains below, sequenced in a study of T-cell memory formation after mild COVID-19. TCRdb independently ran MiXCR on the 5' RACE reads; one entry per CDR3 protein. The table has under 600,000 distinct CDR3 sequences, less than 25% seen once; the top ten hold 7.5% to 9.5%. The specimen was PBMCs or a T cell subset sorted from them (not recorded which). These receptor sequences come from an adult woman who had mild COVID-19 (a few samples of this study predate the infection). Cell type and time point are not known.

This clonotype was counted a few times. This rearrangement joins TRBV20-1 to TRBJ2-7; 10 bases map to TRBD2. CDR3 length: 13 residues. The ends lost 7 bases at V and 3 bases at J; junction bases unmatched: 6. CDR1 is DFQATT and CDR2 is SNEGSKA in the germline V gene (reference sequence). CDR3 in amino acids: CSGMTSGYYEQYF. DNA of the CDR3: TGCAGTGGGATGACTAGCGGGTACTACGAGCAGTACTTC.

The chain joins TRBV4-2 to TRBJ1-2, with D possibly TRBD1 on 5 matching bases. The CDR3 is made up of 18 amino acids. The germline V and J ends were trimmed by 0 bases and 0 bases, with 17 bases remaining between them. CDR1 is LGHNA and CDR2 is YNFKEQ in the germline V gene. The CDR3 DNA sequence: TGTGCCAGCAGCCAAGACGAGGGGAGGGCACAAGCTAACTATGGCTACACCTTC. Protein product: CASSQDEGRAQANYGYTF.

This clonotype occurred many times. V usage is TRBV6-2 or TRBV6-3 and J usage is TRBJ2-2; D uncertain. CDR1 and CDR2 from the germline V gene are MNHEY and SVGEGT. The CDR3 has 14 amino acids. Trimming pared 6 bases from V and 3 bases from J, leaving 11 bases between. CDR3 in amino acids: CASRQPSDTGELFF. The DNA of the CDR3 is TGTGCCAGCAGGCAGCCCTCGGACACCGGGGAGCTGTTTTTT.

This clonotype was counted a few times. The CDR3 is CASSPSAGIYNEQFF. CDR3 nucleotides: TGTGCCAGCAGCCCTTCGGCTGGGATTTACAATGAGCAGTTCTTC. V is TRBV3-1 and J is TRBJ2-1; D is unclear. Trimming stripped 4 bases from V and 4 bases from J, with 14 bases between. This CDR3 comprises 15 residues. From germline, CDR1 is LGHDT and CDR2 YNNKEL (reference sequence).

This clonotype has just a few counts. The V gene is TRBV9, the J gene TRBJ1-4; perhaps TRBD1 as D (6 bases). The CDR3 loop spans 14 amino acids. Germline V gene data show CDR1 as SGDLS and CDR2 as YYNGEE. The V end lost 0 bases, the J end lost 7 bases, and 10 bases lay between the germline ends. CDR3: CASSVGGGLEKLFF. The CDR3 DNA reads as TGTGCCAGCAGCGTAGGCGGGGGGCTTGAAAAACTGTTTTTT.

This clonotype occurred a few times. The chain links TRBV19 to TRBJ1-1; D call uncertain. The CDR3 sequence is 12 residues long. The germline CDR1 and CDR2 sequences are LNHDA and SQIVND (reference sequence). V was clipped by 7 bases and J by 2 bases, with 8 bases between them. CDR3 sequence (DNA): TGTGCCAGTATTGGCCCCAACACTGAAGCTTTCTTT. Translated: CASIGPNTEAFF. The full variable domain, with the rest looked up from reference TRBV19 and TRBJ1-1, is DGGITQSPKYLFRKEGQNVTLSCEQNLNHDAMYWYRQDPGQGLRLIYYSQIVNDFQKGDIAEGYSVSREKKESFPLTVTSAQKNPTAFYLCASIGPNTEAFFGQGTRLTVV.

This clonotype appeared a few times. The chain carries TRBV12-3 or TRBV12-4 and TRBJ2-3; 14 bases fit TRBD2. This CDR3 comprises 16 residues. Trimming cost V 6 bases and J 4 bases; bases outside gene matches: 6. For the CDR3, the DNA is TGTGCCAGCAGCCCCGGGACTAGCGGGAGTTCAGATACGCAGTATTTT. The encoded protein is CASSPGTSGSSDTQYF.

In its sample, this clonotype was seen many times. The rearrangement links TRBV5-1 to TRBJ2-7; D is unclear. The CDR3 is 16 amino acids. Trimming removed 4 bases from V and 11 bases from J, with 28 bases in between. CDR1 SGHRS and CDR2 YFSETQ come from the germline V gene. The CDR3 region is CASSRPPPPESGQEYF. The CDR3 coding sequence is TGCGCCAGCAGCCGTCCTCCCCCTCCGGAATCGGGTCAAGAGTACTTC.

This chain links TRBV21-1 with TRBJ1-2; the D call TRBD1 from the table was never checked on the DNA. TRBV21-1 is labeled a pseudogene. The CDR3 is 18 amino acids. CDR3 protein: CASSNVVRGRGYDYGYTF. The CDR3 region has the DNA TGTGCCAGCAGCAATGTCGTTAGAGGAAGGGGGTACGACTATGGCTACACCTTC.

This clonotype was counted many times. The J gene is TRBJ2-7, the V gene TRBV12-3 or TRBV12-4; no reliable D call. This CDR3 is built from 14 residues. Between the trimmed V and J ends, which lost 1 base and 3 bases, there was a span of 10 bases. This CDR3 reads CASSLGKGIYEQYF. The DNA of the CDR3 is TGTGCCAGCAGTTTAGGAAAGGGTATCTACGAGCAGTACTTC.

This sequence joins TRBV12-3 or TRBV12-4 and TRBJ1-2, with D unclear. Trimming took off 3 bases at V and 7 bases at J, with 9 bases between the two ends. The length of the CDR3 is 12 residues. This chain's CDR3 is CASSFPRSGYTF. In nucleotides, the CDR3 is TGTGCCAGCAGTTTTCCGCGGAGTGGCTACACCTTC.